The 14 T cell receptor beta chains below come from one sample, sequenced in a study of blood T cells in healthy people across ages (dated by TCRdb to the mid-2010s). The library came from 5' RACE. A second PCR of about 7 to 12 cycles was performed with a sample-barcoded 5' primer and a J-beta primer mix. TCRdb reran the public reads through fastp at Q25 and MiXCR, keeping productive beta chains. Each record represents a unique CDR3 protein, reported with the most common genes and DNA among its rows. The sample table shows 1.5 million to 2 million distinct CDR3 sequences, and 30% to 40% are seen once. The ten largest make up approximately 22% of the sample. What was sequenced was blood. The receptors originated from a human donor in good health.

The V and J genes are TRBV7-9 and TRBJ2-1; tentative D call: TRBD2 (6 bases). The CDR3 runs to 15 residues. CDR1 is SEHNR and CDR2 is FQNEAQ in the germline V gene (reference sequence). Trimming removed 4 bases from V and 5 bases from J, with 15 bases in between. The CDR3 here is CASSSPGLEDNEQFF. The CDR3, as DNA: TGTGCCAGCAGCTCCCCGGGACTCGAGGACAATGAGCAGTTCTTC.

The chain combines TRBV10-3 with TRBJ2-7; weak D call: TRBD2 (6 bases). Trimming cost V 1 base and J 5 bases, with 18 bases left between them. The CDR3 is made up of 16 amino acids. Germline V gives CDR1 ENHRY, CDR2 SYGVKD. As DNA, the CDR3 is TGTGCCATCAGTGAGTACCGGGACTTAACTTCTAACGAGCAGTACTTC. This sequence encodes CAISEYRDLTSNEQYF.

Ten or more counts support this clonotype. V gene TRBV6-2 or TRBV6-3 combines with J gene TRBJ1-2; D is perhaps TRBD1 (5 bases). Germline V gene lookup returns CDR1 MNHEY and CDR2 SVGEGT. V dropped 10 bases and J dropped 4 bases, with 16 bases sitting between them. The CDR3 runs 13 residues. The DNA for the CDR3 is TGTGCCACCAACCCGACAGAAATCTATGGCTACACCTTC. Its protein product is CATNPTEIYGYTF.

This chain uses TRBV11-2 with TRBJ1-2; D might be TRBD1 (6 bases). In germline, CDR1 is SGHAT, CDR2 FQNNGV. With 0 bases removed from V and 7 bases from J, the gap between germline ends came to 12 bases. The CDR3 has 14 residues. This CDR3 is CASSLEQQGSGYTF. The CDR3 bases are TGTGCCAGCAGCTTAGAACAACAGGGATCTGGCTACACCTTC.

Only a few counts were recorded for this clonotype. The chain carries TRBV2 and TRBJ2-7, with D perhaps matching TRBD2 (5 bases). With 6 bases removed from V and 2 bases from J, the gap between germline ends came to 14 bases. The CDR3 covers 14 residues. Germline-derived CDR1 and CDR2 are SNHLY and FYNNEI. CDR3 DNA sequence: TGTGCCAGCAGCGGGAAGAGCCTACCCTACGAGCAGTACTTC. Encoded protein: CASSGKSLPYEQYF.

In this sample, this clonotype turned up a few times. The chain recombines TRBV6-5 with TRBJ1-2; 9 nucleotides align to TRBD1. This CDR3 contains 14 residues. CDR1 and CDR2 from the germline V gene are MNHEY and SVGAGI. Germline trimming cut 2 bases from V and 8 bases from J; bases unmatched to any gene: 6. The CDR3 spells CASSYGTGTGGYTF. The CDR3 bases are TGTGCCAGCAGTTACGGGACAGGGACTGGCGGCTACACCTTC.

This chain connects TRBV28 to TRBJ2-5; D is ambiguous. This CDR3 is 11 amino acids long. Germline V gene data show CDR1 as MDHEN and CDR2 as SYDVKM. Between the trimmed V and J ends, which lost 6 bases and 11 bases, there was a span of 13 bases. The CDR3 is CASRGVYGQYF. DNA of the CDR3: TGTGCCAGCAGAGGAGTTTACGGGCAGTACTTC.

The chain combines TRBV7-9 with TRBJ2-3; 11 bases match TRBD1. This CDR3 has 16 amino acids. The V gene end was trimmed by 7 bases and the J gene end by 3 bases; junction bases not matched to a gene: 9. Germline V gene sequence: CDR1 SEHNR, CDR2 FQNEAQ (reference sequence). The CDR3 protein is CASIGQGAWSTDTQYF. CDR3 DNA: TGTGCCAGCATAGGACAGGGGGCCTGGAGTACAGATACGCAGTATTTT. The complete variable domain, with remaining parts taken from reference TRBV7-9 and TRBJ2-3, reads DTGVSQNPRHKITKRGQNVTFRCDPISEHNRLYWYRQTLGQGPEFLTYFQNEAQLEKSRLLSDRFSAERPKGSFSTLEIQRTEQGDSAMYLCASIGQGAWSTDTQYFGPGTRLTVL.

The chain links TRBV29-1 to TRBJ2-5, with D possibly TRBD1 on 6 matching bases. With 5 bases removed from V and 5 bases from J, the gap between germline ends came to 12 bases. Germline lookup yields CDR1 SQVTM and CDR2 ANQGSEA. This CDR3 is 12 amino acids long. The CDR3 here is CSVTGLRETQYF. CDR3 nucleotide sequence: TGCAGCGTTACAGGGTTAAGGGAGACCCAGTACTTC.

There are many counts of this clonotype. This chain connects TRBV4-3 to TRBJ1-2; D is perhaps TRBD1 (5 bases). The ends were cut back, 0 bases at V and 7 bases at J, with 12 bases in the middle. The CDR3 covers 14 residues. CDR1 is LGHNA and CDR2 is YSLEER in the germline V gene. This chain's CDR3 is CASSQEQASLGYTF. The CDR3 DNA follows: TGCGCCAGCAGCCAAGAACAGGCCTCCCTTGGCTACACCTTC.

The gene calls are TRBV7-2 and TRBJ1-2, with D possibly being TRBD1 (5 bases). The CDR3 is made up of 16 amino acids. Germline loops: CDR1 SGHTA, CDR2 FQGNSA. Trimming shortened V by 1 base and J by 2 bases, and 14 bases separated the two germline ends. The CDR3 region is CASSLGWGVYNYGYTF. CDR3 DNA: TGTGCCAGCAGCTTAGGTTGGGGGGTATACAACTATGGCTACACCTTC.

There are a few counts of this clonotype. CDR3 sequence reads: CASSLQRAEQETQYF. CDR3 nucleotides: TGTGCCAGCAGCCTGCAGCGGGCAGAACAAGAGACCCAGTACTTC. V usage is TRBV4-2 and J usage is TRBJ2-5; possibly TRBD2 for D (6 bases). The CDR3 contains 15 residues. V was pared by 4 bases and J by 2 bases, with 14 bases between. Germline V lookup: CDR1 LGHNA, CDR2 YNFKEQ.

The V and J genes are TRBV5-6 and TRBJ2-1; the match to TRBD1 covers 7 bases. CDR3 length: 14 amino acids. J gave up 5 bases and V 5 bases, and 7 bases lay outside the gene matches. Germline V gene sequence: CDR1 SGHDT, CDR2 YYEEEE. In DNA, the CDR3 is TGTGCCAGCAGTTCGACAGGGACCCACAATGAGCAGTTCTTC. It codes for CASSSTGTHNEQFF.

For this clonotype: A single base separates this from a much larger clone, so it may be a read error. The CDR3 ends on some other residue instead of the conserved phenylalanine or tryptophan, so this is likely a read error. This chain connects TRBV29-1 to TRBJ2-3; TRBD2 aligns across 9 bases. The CDR3 has 14 residues. The V gene end was trimmed by 2 bases and the J gene end by 2 bases; junction bases not matched to a gene: 2. Germline CDR1 and CDR2: SQVTM and ANQGSEA. The CDR3 loop reads CSVELAGHTDTQYS. The DNA of the CDR3 is TGCAGCGTTGAACTAGCGGGGCACACAGATACGCAGTATTCT.